This paragraph reports one T cell receptor beta chain. Primers used in a second PCR of about 6 to 11 cycles were a sample-barcoded 5' primer and a J-beta primer mix. TCRdb fed the 5' RACE reads into MiXCR, producing one record per CDR3 protein. The sample yields about 1.1 million distinct CDR3 sequences, under 40% seen once. The ends were cut back, 1 base at V and 0 bases at J, with 13 bases in the middle. Germline CDR1 LGHDT, CDR2 YNNKEL (reference sequence). The CDR3 spans 17 residues. The sample belongs to a study of blood T cells in healthy people across ages. The chain has TRBV3-1 and TRBJ1-5, with D hard to call. The sequencing sample was made of blood. The clonotype originates from a young man in good health. CDR3 region: CASSQGSSPYSNQPQHF. The CDR3 DNA is TGTGCCAGCAGCCAAGGTAGCAGCCCTTATAGCAATCAGCCCCAGCATTTT.